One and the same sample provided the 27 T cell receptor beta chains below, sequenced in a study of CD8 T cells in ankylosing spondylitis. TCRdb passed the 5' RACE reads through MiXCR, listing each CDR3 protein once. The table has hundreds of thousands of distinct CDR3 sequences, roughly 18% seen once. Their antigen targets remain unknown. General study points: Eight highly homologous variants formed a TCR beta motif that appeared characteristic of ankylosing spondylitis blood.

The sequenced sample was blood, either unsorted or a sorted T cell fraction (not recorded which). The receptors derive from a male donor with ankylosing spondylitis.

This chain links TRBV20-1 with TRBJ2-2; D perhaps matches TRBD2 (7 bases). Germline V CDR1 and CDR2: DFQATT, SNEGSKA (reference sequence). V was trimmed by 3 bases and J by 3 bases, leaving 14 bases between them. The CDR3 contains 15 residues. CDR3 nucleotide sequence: TGCAGTGCTAGGTTGGCGGGGGCGCACACCGGGGAGCTGTTTTTT. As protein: CSARLAGAHTGELFF.

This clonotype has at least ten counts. This CDR3 reads CASSEYGPSKGANVLTF. For the CDR3, the DNA is TGCGCCAGCAGTGAGTATGGACCCTCCAAGGGGGCCAACGTCCTGACTTTC. The chain links TRBV10-2 to TRBJ2-6; D remains unclear. The length of the CDR3 is 17 residues. Between the trimmed V and J ends, which lost 1 base and 4 bases, there was a span of 14 bases. Germline V lookup: CDR1 WSHSY, CDR2 SAAADI.

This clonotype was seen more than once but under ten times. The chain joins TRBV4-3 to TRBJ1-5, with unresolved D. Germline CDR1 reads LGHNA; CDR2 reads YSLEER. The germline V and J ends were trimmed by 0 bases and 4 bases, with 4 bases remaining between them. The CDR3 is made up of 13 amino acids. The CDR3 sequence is CASSQDRNQPQHF. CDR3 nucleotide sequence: TGCGCCAGCAGCCAAGATAGAAATCAGCCCCAGCATTTT.

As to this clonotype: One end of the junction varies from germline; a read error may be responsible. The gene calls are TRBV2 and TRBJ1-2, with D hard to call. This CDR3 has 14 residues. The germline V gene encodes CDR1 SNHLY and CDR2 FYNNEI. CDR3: CASREEQRIHGYTF. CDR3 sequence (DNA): TGTGCCAGCAGGGAAGAACAGCGAATCCATGGCTACACCTTC.

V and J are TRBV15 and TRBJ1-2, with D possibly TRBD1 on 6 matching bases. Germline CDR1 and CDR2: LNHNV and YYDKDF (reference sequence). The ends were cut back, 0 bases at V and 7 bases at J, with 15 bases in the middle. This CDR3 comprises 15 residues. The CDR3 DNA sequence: TGTGCCACCAGCAGAGACCAGGGGCGTCATCTTGGCTACACCTTC. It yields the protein CATSRDQGRHLGYTF.

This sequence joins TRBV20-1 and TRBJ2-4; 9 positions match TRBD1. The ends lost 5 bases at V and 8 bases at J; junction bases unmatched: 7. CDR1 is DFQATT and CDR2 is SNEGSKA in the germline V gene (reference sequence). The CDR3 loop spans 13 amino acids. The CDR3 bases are TGCAGTGCTTCTACAGGGGGCGGGGACATTCAGTACTTC. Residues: CSASTGGGDIQYF.

The CDR3 nucleotides are TGTGCCAGCAGTCCCTACGCGGACCAGCCCCAGCATTTT. Amino acid sequence: CASSPYADQPQHF. This chain joins TRBV12-3 or TRBV12-4 and TRBJ1-5, with D unresolved. Trimming removed 5 bases at V and 7 bases at J, with 12 bases between. CDR3 length: 13 residues.

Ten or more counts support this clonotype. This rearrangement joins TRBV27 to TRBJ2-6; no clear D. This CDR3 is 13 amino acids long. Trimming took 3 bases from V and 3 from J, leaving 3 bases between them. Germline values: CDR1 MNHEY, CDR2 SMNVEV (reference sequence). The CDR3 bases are TGTGCCAGCAGTTTTCATGGGGCCAACGTCCTGACTTTC. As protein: CASSFHGANVLTF.

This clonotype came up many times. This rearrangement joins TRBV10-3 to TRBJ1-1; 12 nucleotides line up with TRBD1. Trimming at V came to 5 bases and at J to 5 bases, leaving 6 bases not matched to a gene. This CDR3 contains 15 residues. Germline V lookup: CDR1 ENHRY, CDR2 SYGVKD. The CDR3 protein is CAISRGQGASTEAFF. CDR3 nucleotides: TGTGCCATCAGTCGGGGACAGGGGGCGTCGACTGAAGCTTTCTTT.

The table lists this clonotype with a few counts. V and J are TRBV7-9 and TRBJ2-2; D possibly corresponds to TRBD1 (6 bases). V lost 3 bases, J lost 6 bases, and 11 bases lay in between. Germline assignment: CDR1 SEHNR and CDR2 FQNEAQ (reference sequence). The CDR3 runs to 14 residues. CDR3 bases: TGTGCCAGCAGCTTTACAGGGATATCCGGGGAGCTGTTTTTT. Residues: CASSFTGISGELFF.

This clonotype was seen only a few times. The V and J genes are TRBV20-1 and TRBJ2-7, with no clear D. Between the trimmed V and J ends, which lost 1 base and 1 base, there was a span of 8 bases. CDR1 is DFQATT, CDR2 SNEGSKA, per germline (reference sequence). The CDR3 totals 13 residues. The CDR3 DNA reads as TGCAGTGCTAGAGTTGGCGGTTCCTACGAGCAGTACTTC. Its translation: CSARVGGSYEQYF.

CDR3 sequence reads: CAISRLGQGITYEQYF. CDR3 coding DNA: TGTGCCATCTCCCGGCTCGGGCAGGGGATCACCTACGAGCAGTACTTC. The gene calls are TRBV10-3 and TRBJ2-7; possible D gene TRBD1, 6 bases. Looked up from germline, CDR1 is ENHRY and CDR2 is SYGVKD. V lost 8 bases to trimming and J lost 2 bases, with 22 bases between them. The CDR3 is 16 residues long.

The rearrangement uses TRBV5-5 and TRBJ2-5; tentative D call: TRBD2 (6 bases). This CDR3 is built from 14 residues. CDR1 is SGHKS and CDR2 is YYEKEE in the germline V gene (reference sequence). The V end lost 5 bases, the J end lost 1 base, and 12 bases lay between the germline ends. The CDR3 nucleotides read TGTGCCAGCAGTCCGGTGGGGGGCCAAGAGACCCAGTACTTC. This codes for CASSPVGGQETQYF. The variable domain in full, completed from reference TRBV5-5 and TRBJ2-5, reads DAGVTQSPTHLIKTRGQQVTLRCSPISGHKSVSWYQQVLGQGPQFIFQYYEKEERGRGNFPDRFSARQFPNYSSELNVNALLLGDSALYLCASSPVGGQETQYFGPGTRLLVL.

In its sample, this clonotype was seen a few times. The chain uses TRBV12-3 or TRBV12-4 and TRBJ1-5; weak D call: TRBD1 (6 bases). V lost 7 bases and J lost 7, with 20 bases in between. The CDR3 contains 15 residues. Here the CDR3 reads CASNLGGGSRQPQHF. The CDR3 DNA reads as TGTGCCAGCAACCTGGGAGGGGGTTCACGGCAGCCCCAGCATTTT.

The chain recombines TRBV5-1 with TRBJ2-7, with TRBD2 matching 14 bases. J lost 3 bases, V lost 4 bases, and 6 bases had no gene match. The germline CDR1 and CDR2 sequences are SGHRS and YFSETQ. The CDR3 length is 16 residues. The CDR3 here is CASSPGTSGSIYEQYF. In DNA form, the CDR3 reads TGCGCCAGCAGCCCTGGGACTAGCGGGAGTATCTACGAGCAGTACTTC.

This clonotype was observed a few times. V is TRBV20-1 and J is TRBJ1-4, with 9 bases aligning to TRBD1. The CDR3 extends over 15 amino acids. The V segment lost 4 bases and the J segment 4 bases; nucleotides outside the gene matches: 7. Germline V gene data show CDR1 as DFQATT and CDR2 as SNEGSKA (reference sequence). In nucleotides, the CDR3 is TGCAGTGCTACCGGGACAGGGTCCCTTAATGAAAAACTGTTTTTT. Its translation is CSATGTGSLNEKLFF.

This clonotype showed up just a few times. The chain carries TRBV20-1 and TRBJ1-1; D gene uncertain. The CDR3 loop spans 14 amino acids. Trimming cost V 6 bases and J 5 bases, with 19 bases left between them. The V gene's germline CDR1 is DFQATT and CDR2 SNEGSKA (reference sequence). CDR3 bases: TGCAGTGCCACGACCTCAAGGGCGCGGACTGAAGCTTTCTTT. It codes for CSATTSRARTEAFF.

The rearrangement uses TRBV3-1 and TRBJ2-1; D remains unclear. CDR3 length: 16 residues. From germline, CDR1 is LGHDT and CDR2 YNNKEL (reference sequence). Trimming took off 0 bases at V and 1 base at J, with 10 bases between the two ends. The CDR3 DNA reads TGTGCCAGCAGCCAAGATTCGCGTTTTTCCTACAATGAGCAGTTCTTC. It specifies CASSQDSRFSYNEQFF.

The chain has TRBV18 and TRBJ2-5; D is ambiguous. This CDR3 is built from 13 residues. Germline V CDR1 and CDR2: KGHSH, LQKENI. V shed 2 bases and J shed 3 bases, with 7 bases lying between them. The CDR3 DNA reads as TGTGCCAGCTCACCAGGCACAAAAGAGACCCAGTACTTC. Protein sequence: CASSPGTKETQYF.

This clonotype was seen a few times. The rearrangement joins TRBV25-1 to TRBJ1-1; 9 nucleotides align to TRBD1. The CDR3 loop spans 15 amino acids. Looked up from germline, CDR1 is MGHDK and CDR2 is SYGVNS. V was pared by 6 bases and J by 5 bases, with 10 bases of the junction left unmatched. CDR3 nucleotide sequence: TGTGCCAGCAGCAATACAGGGGGCCGTTGGACTGAAGCTTTCTTT. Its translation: CASSNTGGRWTEAFF.

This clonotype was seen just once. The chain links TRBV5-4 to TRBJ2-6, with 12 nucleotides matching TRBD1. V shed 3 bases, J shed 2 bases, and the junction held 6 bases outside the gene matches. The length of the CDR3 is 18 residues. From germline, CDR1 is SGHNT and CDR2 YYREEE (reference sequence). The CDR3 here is CASSSPGQGAPGANVLTF. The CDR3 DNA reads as TGTGCCAGCAGCTCACCGGGACAGGGGGCCCCTGGGGCCAACGTCCTGACTTTC.

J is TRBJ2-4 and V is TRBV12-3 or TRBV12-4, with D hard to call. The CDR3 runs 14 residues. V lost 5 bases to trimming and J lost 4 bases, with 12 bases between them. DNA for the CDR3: TGTGCCAGCAGTCGCTTTATGGCGAAAAACATTCAGTACTTC. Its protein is CASSRFMAKNIQYF.

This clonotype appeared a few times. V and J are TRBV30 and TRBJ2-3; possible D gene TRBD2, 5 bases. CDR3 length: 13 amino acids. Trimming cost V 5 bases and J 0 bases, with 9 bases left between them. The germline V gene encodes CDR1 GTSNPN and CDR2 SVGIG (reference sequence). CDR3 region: CAWAGISTDTQYF. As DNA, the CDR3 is TGTGCCTGGGCCGGGATTAGCACAGATACGCAGTATTTT.

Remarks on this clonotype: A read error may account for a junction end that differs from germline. In DNA form, the CDR3 reads TGCACCAGCAGCCCATCCCAGGGAATTCTCCCGACCCAGTACTTC. Translated, it gives CTSSPSQGILPTQYF. The chain joins TRBV25-1 to TRBJ2-5; D may be TRBD1 (5 bases). CDR3 size: 15 residues. From germline, CDR1 is MGHDK and CDR2 SYGVNS. Full variable domain (rest looked up from reference TRBV25-1 and TRBJ2-5): EADIYQTPRYLVIGTGKKITLECSQTMGHDKMYWYQQDPGMELHLIHYSYGVNSTEKGDLSSESTVSRIRTEHFPLTLESARPSHTSQYLCTSSPSQGILPTQYFGPGTRLLVL.

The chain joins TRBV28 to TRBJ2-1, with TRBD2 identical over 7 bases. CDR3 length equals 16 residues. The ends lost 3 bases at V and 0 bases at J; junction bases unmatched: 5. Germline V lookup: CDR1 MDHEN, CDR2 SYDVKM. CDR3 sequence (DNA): TGTGCCAGCAGTTTGCTAGCGGCAGCCTCCTACAATGAGCAGTTCTTC. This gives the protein CASSLLAAASYNEQFF.

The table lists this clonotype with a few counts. CDR3 loop: CASSQDTARDTEAFF. In nucleotides, the CDR3 is TGTGCCAGCAGCCAAGATACGGCGCGGGACACTGAAGCTTTCTTT. The V and J genes are TRBV4-2 and TRBJ1-1; no clear D. This CDR3 comprises 15 residues. V was pared by 0 bases and J by 3 bases, with 11 bases between. Germline V gene data show CDR1 as LGHNA and CDR2 as YNFKEQ.

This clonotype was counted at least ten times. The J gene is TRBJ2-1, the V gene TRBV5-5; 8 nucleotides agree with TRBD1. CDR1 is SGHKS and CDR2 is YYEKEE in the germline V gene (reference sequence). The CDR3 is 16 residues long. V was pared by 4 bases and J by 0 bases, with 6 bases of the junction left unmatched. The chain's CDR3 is CASSPRTGSSYNEQFF. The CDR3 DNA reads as TGTGCCAGCAGCCCTAGGACAGGGAGCTCCTACAATGAGCAGTTCTTC.